The entry below gives a single T cell receptor beta chain sequence along with its context. No antigen is known for it. The sample is drawn from a study of graft-versus-host responses after intestinal transplantation. This CDR3 is built from 13 residues. In germline, CDR1 is SGHRS, CDR2 YFSETQ. V lost 4 bases and J lost 0, with 7 bases in between. Regarding the study as a whole: There were GvH clones found in recipient marrow, and some of them appeared first in ileum or blood.

Assay: immunoSEQ multiplex PCR; the TCRdb copy retains only in-frame clones and omits some. The data contain just over 15,000 clones, approximately 89% of them singletons. The gene calls are TRBV5-1 and TRBJ1-2; the D is unclear. The material sequenced was bone marrow, taken approximately 120 days after intestinal transplantation. The source is a human patient who received an intestinal transplant, so some T cells may come from the graft donor. The CDR3 DNA reads as TGCGCCAGCAGCCAGCGGTCTAACTATGGCTACACCTTC. Encoded protein: CASSQRSNYGYTF.